This T cell receptor (beta chain) was sequenced during a study of cytomegalovirus exposure and HLA in healthy donors. PCR employed 60 Vbeta and 13 Jbeta primers. Clones were sequenced by immunoSEQ multiplex PCR, and TCRdb holds only the in-frame ones, with some missing. Of 130,000 or so clones listed, over 65% were seen once; the top ten hold about 1.7%. Study observations and caveats: Productive rates of about 90% or about 30% were seen for most TCR beta V segments in an earlier analysis. According to a later analysis, donors in an Asian-associated ancestry cluster reportedly had fewer N-insertions than the roughly 720-donor mean. In a later analysis, V- and J-gene trimming of beta chains associated with a DCLRE1C missense variant, replicated independently.

Of note for this clone: Its antigen is not identified.

The CDR3 contains 14 residues. Between the trimmed V and J ends, which lost 5 bases and 3 bases, there was a span of 10 bases. CDR1 and CDR2 (germline): SEHNR, FQNEAQ (reference sequence). V gene TRBV7-9 combines with J gene TRBJ1-4, with D uncertain. The clonotype was recovered from a man younger than 35 in good health and CMV-seronegative. The material sequenced was PBMCs. The CDR3: CASSDASANEKLFF. The CDR3 nucleotides are TGTGCCAGCAGCGATGCGTCTGCTAATGAAAAACTGTTTTTT.